This note documents a single T cell receptor (beta chain) sequence. This sample stems from a study of blood T cell repertoires in COVID-19. Overall study: Sites across the United States, Italy and Spain contributed samples from acute and convalescent COVID-19. Sample material is recorded as cDNA or gDNA derived from T cells, B-cell-depleted T cells, or PBMCs.

Source study methods: Counts of nucleated cells, estimated from reference gene primer amplification, were obtained. TCRdb's table, derived via immunoSEQ multiplex PCR, lists solely in-frame clones and lacks some. The V and J calls and clone size were taken over from that table, and D and trimming were inferred from the DNA. The sample has 14,000 to 15,000 clones, approximately 92% seen once. Sequencing was carried out using peripheral blood. The sequence derives from a human donor with active COVID-19. The donor label of this sample is uncertain.

The CDR3 loop is CASSHQLAGGSTDTQYF. DNA of the CDR3: TGCGCCAGCAGCCACCAACTAGCGGGGGGGAGCACAGATACGCAGTATTTT. V usage is TRBV4-3 and J usage is TRBJ2-3; 13 nucleotides align to TRBD2. V trimming: 3 bases; J trimming: 0 bases; junction bases outside the gene matches: 3. This CDR3 has 17 amino acids. Germline CDR1 LGHNA, CDR2 YSLEER.